The clone carrying this T cell receptor (beta chain) appeared a single time. These data come from a study of blood T cell repertoires in COVID-19. CDR3 length: 14 residues. Trimming stripped 3 bases from V and 2 bases from J, with 9 bases between. The germline gives CDR1 SGHTA, CDR2 FQGTGA. The table came from immunoSEQ multiplex PCR; TCRdb's copy has only in-frame clones and leaves some out. The data hold 120,000 to 150,000 clones, with under 90% observed a single time. This TCR was recovered from a man aged 50-60 years in a cohort exposed to, infected with or recovered from COVID-19 (not recorded which). The sequenced sample was PBMCs or T cells enriched from blood (not recorded which). This sequence joins TRBV7-3 and TRBJ2-3; TRBD2 is a possible D gene (6 bases). The CDR3: CASSFSGNTDTQYF. The CDR3 nucleotides read TGTGCCAGCAGCTTTAGCGGTAACACAGATACGCAGTATTTT.